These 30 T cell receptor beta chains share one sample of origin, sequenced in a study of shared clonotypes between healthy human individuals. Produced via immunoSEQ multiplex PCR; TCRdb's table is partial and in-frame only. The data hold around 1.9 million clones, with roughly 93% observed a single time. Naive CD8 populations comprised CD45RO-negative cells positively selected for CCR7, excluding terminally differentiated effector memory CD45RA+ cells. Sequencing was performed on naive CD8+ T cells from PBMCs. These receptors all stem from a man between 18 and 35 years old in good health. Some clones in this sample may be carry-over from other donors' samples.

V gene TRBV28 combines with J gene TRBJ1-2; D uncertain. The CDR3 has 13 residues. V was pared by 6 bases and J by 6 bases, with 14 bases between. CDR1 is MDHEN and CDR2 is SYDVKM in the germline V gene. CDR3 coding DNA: TGTGCCAGCAGGCCTTCGGACTTGAATGGCTACACCTTC. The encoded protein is CASRPSDLNGYTF.

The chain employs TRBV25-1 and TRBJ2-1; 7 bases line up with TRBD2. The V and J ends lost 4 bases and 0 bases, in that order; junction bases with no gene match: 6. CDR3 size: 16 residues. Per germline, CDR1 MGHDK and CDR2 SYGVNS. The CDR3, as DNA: TGTGCCAGCAGTGCCTTCGGCGGGAGCTCCTACAATGAGCAGTTCTTC. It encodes CASSAFGGSSYNEQFF. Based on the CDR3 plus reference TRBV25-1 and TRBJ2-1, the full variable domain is EADIYQTPRYLVIGTGKKITLECSQTMGHDKMYWYQQDPGMELHLIHYSYGVNSTEKGDLSSESTVSRIRTEHFPLTLESARPSHTSQYLCASSAFGGSSYNEQFFGPGTRLTVL.

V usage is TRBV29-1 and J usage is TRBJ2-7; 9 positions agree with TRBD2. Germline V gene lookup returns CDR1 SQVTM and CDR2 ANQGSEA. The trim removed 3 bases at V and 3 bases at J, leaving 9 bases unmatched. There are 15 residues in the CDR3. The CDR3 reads CSVEGSGSGVYEQYF. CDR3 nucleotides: TGCAGCGTTGAGGGTAGCGGGAGTGGGGTCTACGAGCAGTACTTC.

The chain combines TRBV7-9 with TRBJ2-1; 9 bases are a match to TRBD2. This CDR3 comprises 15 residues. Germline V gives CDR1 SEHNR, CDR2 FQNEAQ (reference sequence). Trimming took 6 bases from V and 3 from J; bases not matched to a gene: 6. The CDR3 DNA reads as TGTGCCAGCAGAGGTAGCGGGAGTTTCTACAATGAGCAGTTCTTC. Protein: CASRGSGSFYNEQFF.

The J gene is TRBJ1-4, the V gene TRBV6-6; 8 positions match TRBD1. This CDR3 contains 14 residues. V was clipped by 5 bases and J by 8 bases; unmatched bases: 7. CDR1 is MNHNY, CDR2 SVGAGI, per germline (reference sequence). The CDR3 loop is CASSRTGLKEKLFF. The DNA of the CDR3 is TGTGCCAGCAGTAGGACAGGGCTGAAGGAAAAACTGTTTTTT.

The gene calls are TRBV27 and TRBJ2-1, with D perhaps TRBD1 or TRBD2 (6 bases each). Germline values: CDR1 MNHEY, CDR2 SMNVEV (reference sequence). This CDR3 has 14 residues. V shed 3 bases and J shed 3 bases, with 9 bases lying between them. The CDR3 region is CASSFRGHYNEQFF. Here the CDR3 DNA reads TGTGCCAGCAGTTTCCGGGGGCACTACAATGAGCAGTTCTTC.

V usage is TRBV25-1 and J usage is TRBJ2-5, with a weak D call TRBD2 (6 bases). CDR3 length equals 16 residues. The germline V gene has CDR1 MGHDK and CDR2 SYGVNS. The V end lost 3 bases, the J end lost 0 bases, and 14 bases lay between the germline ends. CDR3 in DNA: TGTGCCAGCAGTGAGGGGTTAGCGGTACACCAAGAGACCCAGTACTTC. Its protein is CASSEGLAVHQETQYF.

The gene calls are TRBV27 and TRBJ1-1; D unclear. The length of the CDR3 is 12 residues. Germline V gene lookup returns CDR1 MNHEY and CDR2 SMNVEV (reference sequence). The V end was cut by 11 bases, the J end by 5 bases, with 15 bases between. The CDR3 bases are TGTGCCGTCCGGGCCCCGGGGACTGAAGCTTTCTTT. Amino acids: CAVRAPGTEAFF.

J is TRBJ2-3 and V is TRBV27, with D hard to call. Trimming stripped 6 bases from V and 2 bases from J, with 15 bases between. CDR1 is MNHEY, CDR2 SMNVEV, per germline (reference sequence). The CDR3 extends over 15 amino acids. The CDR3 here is CASRSSPHYTDTQYF. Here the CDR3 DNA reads TGTGCCAGCAGATCCTCGCCCCACTACACAGATACGCAGTATTTT.

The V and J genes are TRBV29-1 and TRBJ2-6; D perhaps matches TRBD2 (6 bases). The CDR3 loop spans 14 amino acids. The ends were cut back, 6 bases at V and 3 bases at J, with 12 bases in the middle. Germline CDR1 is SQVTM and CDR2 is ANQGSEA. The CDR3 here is CSVLLGGGANVLTF. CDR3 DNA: TGCAGCGTCCTATTGGGGGGTGGGGCCAACGTCCTGACTTTC.

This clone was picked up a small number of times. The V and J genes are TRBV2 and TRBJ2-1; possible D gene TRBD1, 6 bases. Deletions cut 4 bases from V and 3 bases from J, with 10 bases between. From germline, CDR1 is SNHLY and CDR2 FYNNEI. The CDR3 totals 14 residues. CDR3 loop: CASSGDTYYNEQFF. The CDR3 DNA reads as TGTGCCAGCAGTGGGGACACTTACTACAATGAGCAGTTCTTC.

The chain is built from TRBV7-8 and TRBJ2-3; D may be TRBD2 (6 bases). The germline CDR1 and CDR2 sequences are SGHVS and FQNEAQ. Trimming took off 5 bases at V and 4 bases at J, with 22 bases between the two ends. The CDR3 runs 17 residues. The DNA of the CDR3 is TGTGCCAGCAGCCTAAGAGGTTCGAGGGAGGCCCCAGATACGCAGTATTTT. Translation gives CASSLRGSREAPDTQYF.

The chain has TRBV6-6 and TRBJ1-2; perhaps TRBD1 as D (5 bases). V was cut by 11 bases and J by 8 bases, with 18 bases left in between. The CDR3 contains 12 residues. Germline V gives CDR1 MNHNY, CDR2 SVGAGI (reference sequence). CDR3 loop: CAGGAPMSGYTF. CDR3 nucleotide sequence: TGTGCCGGGGGAGCCCCGATGTCGGGCTACACCTTC.

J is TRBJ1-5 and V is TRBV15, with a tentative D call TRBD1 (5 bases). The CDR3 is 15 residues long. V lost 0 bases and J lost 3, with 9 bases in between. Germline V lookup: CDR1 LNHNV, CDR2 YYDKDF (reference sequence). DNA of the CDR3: TGTGCCACCAGCAGAGATAAGGGGCTCAATCAGCCCCAGCATTTT. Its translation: CATSRDKGLNQPQHF.

The CDR3 is CASSIEQGRAHEQFF. The CDR3, as DNA: TGTGCCAGTAGTATAGAACAGGGAAGGGCCCATGAGCAGTTCTTC. This rearrangement joins TRBV19 to TRBJ2-1, with TRBD1 as a possible D gene (6 bases). The germline CDR1 and CDR2 sequences are LNHDA and SQIVND (reference sequence). Trimming took off 0 bases at V and 8 bases at J, with 14 bases between the two ends. The CDR3 sequence is 15 residues long. Together with reference TRBV19 and TRBJ2-1, the CDR3 gives the full variable domain: DGGITQSPKYLFRKEGQNVTLSCEQNLNHDAMYWYRQDPGQGLRLIYYSQIVNDFQKGDIAEGYSVSREKKESFPLTVTSAQKNPTAFYLCASSIEQGRAHEQFFGPGTRLTVL.

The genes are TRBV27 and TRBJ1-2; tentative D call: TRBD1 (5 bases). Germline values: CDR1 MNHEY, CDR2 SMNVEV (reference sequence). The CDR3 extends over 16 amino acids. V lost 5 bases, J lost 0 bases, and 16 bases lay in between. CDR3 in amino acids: CASSPDRGSPNYGYTF. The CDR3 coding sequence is TGTGCCAGCAGTCCCGATAGGGGTTCCCCTAACTATGGCTACACCTTC.

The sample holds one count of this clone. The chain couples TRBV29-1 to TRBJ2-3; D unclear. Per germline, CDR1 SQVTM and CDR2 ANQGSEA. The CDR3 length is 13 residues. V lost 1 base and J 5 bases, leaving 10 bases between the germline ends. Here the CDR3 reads CSVEVSSEDTQYF. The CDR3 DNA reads TGCAGCGTTGAAGTCAGTTCCGAAGATACGCAGTATTTT.

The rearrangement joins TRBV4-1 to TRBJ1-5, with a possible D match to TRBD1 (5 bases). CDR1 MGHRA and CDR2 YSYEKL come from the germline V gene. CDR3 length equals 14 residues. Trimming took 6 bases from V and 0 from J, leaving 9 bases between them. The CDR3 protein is CASSSGHSNQPQHF. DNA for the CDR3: TGCGCCAGCAGTAGCGGACATAGCAATCAGCCCCAGCATTTT.

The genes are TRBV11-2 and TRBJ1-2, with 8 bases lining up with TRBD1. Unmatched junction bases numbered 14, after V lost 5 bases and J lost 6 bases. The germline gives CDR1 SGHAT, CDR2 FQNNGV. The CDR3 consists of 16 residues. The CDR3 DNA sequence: TGTGCCAGCAGCGCTTGGGACAGGCGAAAGGCTCATGGCTACACCTTC. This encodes CASSAWDRRKAHGYTF.

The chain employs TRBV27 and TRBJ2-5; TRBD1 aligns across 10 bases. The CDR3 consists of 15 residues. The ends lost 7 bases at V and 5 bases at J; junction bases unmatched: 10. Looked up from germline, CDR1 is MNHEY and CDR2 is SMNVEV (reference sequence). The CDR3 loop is CASNLGTGVLETQYF. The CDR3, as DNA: TGTGCCAGCAACCTAGGGACAGGGGTTTTGGAGACCCAGTACTTC.

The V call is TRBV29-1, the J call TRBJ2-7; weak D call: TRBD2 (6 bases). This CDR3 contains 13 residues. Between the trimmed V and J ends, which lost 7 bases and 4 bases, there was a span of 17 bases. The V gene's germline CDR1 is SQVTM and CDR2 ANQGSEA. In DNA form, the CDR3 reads TGCAGCGCCCGAATGGCGGGGAGGTACGAGCAGTACTTC. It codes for CSARMAGRYEQYF.

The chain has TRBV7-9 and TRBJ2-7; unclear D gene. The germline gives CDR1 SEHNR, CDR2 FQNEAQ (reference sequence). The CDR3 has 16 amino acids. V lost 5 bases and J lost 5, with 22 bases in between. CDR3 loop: CASSRTGLIPGDEQYF. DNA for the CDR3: TGTGCCAGCAGCCGCACGGGCCTCATCCCGGGTGACGAGCAGTACTTC.

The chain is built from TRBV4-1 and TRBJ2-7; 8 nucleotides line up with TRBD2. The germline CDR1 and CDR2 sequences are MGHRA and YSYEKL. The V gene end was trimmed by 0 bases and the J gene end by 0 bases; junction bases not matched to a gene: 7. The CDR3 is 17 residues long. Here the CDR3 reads CASSQDFSGTHSYEQYF. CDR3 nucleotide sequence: TGCGCCAGCAGCCAAGATTTTAGCGGGACACACTCCTACGAGCAGTACTTC.

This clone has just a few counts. CDR3 sequence reads: CASSPYSLDTEAFF. The CDR3 bases are TGTGCCAGCAGCCCGTACTCATTAGACACTGAAGCTTTCTTT. The chain links TRBV7-9 to TRBJ1-1; D is unresolved. Germline values: CDR1 SEHNR, CDR2 FQNEAQ (reference sequence). Trimming removed 5 bases at V and 3 bases at J, with 13 bases between. This CDR3 region has 14 residues.

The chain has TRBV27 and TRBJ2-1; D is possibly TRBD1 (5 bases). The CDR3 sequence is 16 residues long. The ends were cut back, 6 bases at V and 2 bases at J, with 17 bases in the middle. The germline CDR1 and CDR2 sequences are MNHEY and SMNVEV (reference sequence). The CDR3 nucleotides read TGTGCCAGCAGCCCAAGGGCCAGGGCCACCTACAATGAGCAGTTCTTC. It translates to CASSPRARATYNEQFF.

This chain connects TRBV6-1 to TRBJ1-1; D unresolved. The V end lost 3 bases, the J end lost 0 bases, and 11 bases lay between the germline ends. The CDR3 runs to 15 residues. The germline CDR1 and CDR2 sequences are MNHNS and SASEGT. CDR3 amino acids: CASSDLNPMNTEAFF. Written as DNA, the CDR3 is TGTGCCAGCAGTGACCTCAACCCAATGAACACTGAAGCTTTCTTT.

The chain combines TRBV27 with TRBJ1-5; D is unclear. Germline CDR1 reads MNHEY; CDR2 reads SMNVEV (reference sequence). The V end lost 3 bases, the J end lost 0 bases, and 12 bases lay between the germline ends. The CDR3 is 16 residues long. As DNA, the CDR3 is TGTGCCAGCAGTTTCGGAGCGGGTTATAGCAATCAGCCCCAGCATTTT. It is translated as CASSFGAGYSNQPQHF.

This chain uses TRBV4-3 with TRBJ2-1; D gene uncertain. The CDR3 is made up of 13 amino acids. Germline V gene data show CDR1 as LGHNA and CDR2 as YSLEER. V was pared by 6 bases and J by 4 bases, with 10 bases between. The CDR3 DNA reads TGCGCCAGCAGTCTAGAGTCTTACAATGAGCAGTTCTTC. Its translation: CASSLESYNEQFF.

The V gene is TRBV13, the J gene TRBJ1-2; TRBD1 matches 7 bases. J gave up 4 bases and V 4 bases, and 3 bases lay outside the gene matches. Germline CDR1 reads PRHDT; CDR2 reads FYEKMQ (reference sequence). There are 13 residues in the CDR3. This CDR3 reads CASSSGTAYGYTF. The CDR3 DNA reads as TGTGCCAGCAGCTCCGGGACAGCCTATGGCTACACCTTC. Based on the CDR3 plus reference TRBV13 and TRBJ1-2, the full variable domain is AAGVIQSPRHLIKEKRETATLKCYPIPRHDTVYWYQQGPGQDPQFLISFYEKMQSDKGSIPDRFSAQQFSDYHSELNMSSLELGDSALYFCASSSGTAYGYTFGSGTRLTVV.

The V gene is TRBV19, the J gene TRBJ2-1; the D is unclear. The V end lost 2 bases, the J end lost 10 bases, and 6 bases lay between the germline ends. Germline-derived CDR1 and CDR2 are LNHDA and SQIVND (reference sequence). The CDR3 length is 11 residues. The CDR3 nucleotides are TGTGCCAGTAGTATACTCAGGGAGCAGTTCTTC. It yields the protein CASSILREQFF.